The present T cell receptor beta chain was sequenced within a study of T cell repertoires in cytomegalovirus infection. Study information: Both a matching HLA type and CMV infection were indicated by public TCR beta signatures. General study points: Summed public TCR beta family frequency identified CMV carriers bearing the relevant HLA. Dominating the ex vivo response were HLA-C-restricted CMV-specific TCR beta clonotypes.

One entry per CDR3 protein results from TCRdb running MiXCR on the reads. The sample shows roughly 200,000 distinct CDR3 sequences, roughly 15% of them seen only once. A note on this clonotype: Its antigen is not identified.

CDR1 and CDR2 (germline): DFQATT, SNEGSKA (reference sequence). The CDR3 is made up of 14 amino acids. Trimming stripped 2 bases from V and 2 bases from J, with 12 bases between. The rearrangement joins TRBV20-1 to TRBJ1-1, with a possible D match to TRBD1 (6 bases). Specimen: CD8+ T cells from PBMCs. This receptor was obtained from a human donor in good health (CMV status not recorded). Some clones in this sample may be carry-over from other donors' samples. CDR3 amino acids: CSARFRGLNTEAFF. CDR3 nucleotides: TGCAGTGCTAGATTCCGGGGGCTTAACACTGAAGCTTTCTTT.